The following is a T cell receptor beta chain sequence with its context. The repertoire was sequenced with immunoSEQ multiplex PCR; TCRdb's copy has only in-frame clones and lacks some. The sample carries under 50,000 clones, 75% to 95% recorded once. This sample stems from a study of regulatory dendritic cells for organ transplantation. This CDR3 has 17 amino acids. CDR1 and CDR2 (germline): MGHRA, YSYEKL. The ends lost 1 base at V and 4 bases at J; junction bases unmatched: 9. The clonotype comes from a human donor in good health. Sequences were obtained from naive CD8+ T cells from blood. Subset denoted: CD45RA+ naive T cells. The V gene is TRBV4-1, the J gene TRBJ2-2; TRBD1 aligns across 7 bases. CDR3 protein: CASSQGTGASTTGELFF. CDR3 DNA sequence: TGCGCCAGCAGCCAAGGCACAGGGGCGTCGACCACCGGGGAGCTGTTTTTT.